Below, 18 T cell receptor beta chains from the same sample are listed, as sequenced in a study of blood T cells in healthy people across ages. Through a sample-barcoded 5' primer and a J-beta primer mix, a second PCR was run for about 7 to 12 cycles. One entry per CDR3 protein, called by TCRdb with MiXCR from the 5' RACE reads. The sample yields under 2,000,000 distinct CDR3 sequences, less than 50% seen once. The sample comprised blood. The receptor set was obtained from a woman aged 40 to 49 in good health.

The V gene is TRBV6-1, the J gene TRBJ2-1; TRBD1 aligns across 9 bases. CDR3 length: 14 residues. Trimming took 3 bases from V and 9 from J; bases not matched to a gene: 6. Per germline, CDR1 MNHNS and CDR2 SASEGT. CDR3 region: CASSDGTGSLEQFF. DNA for the CDR3: TGTGCCAGCAGTGACGGGACAGGGTCCCTTGAGCAGTTCTTC.

The chain carries TRBV7-2 and TRBJ2-1; 12 bases agree with TRBD2. With V trimmed by 5 bases and J by 10 bases, 9 bases remained unmatched. Germline V lookup: CDR1 SGHTA, CDR2 FQGNSA. CDR3 length equals 15 residues. Here the CDR3 DNA reads TGTGCCAGCAGCCCCGGACTAGCGGGGCTTGGGGAGCAGTTCTTC. This sequence encodes CASSPGLAGLGEQFF.

This chain uses TRBV6-5 with TRBJ2-2; D gene ambiguous. In germline, CDR1 is MNHEY, CDR2 SVGAGI. This CDR3 comprises 13 residues. V dropped 5 bases and J dropped 0 bases, with 4 bases sitting between them. CDR3 in amino acids: CASSTANTGELFF. CDR3 nucleotides: TGTGCCAGCAGTACCGCGAACACCGGGGAGCTGTTTTTT.

The V call is TRBV15, the J call TRBJ2-3, with no clear D. Germline values: CDR1 LNHNV, CDR2 YYDKDF (reference sequence). V was cut by 0 bases and J by 4 bases, with 5 bases left in between. The CDR3 consists of 13 residues. For the CDR3, the DNA is TGTGCCACCAGCAGAGACAAGCCAGATACGCAGTATTTT. Translating it yields CATSRDKPDTQYF. The full variable domain, rest sourced from reference TRBV15 and TRBJ2-3, is DAMVIQNPRYQVTQFGKPVTLSCSQTLNHNVMYWYQQKSSQAPKLLFHYYDKDFNNEADTPDNFQSRRPNTSFCFLDIRSPGLGDTAMYLCATSRDKPDTQYFGPGTRLTVL.

The V call is TRBV6-4, the J call TRBJ2-7; 9 bases match TRBD1. The CDR3 runs 12 residues. The germline CDR1 and CDR2 sequences are MRHNA and SNTAGT. Germline trimming cut 6 bases from V and 5 bases from J; bases unmatched to any gene: 2. The DNA for the CDR3 is TGTGCCAGCAGATGGGACAGGGACGAGCAGTACTTC. Translated, it gives CASRWDRDEQYF.

V is TRBV25-1 and J is TRBJ2-4; unclear D gene. The assigned J gene may be wrong: the sequence end matches TRBJ2-5 better. CDR3 size: 12 residues. CDR1 and CDR2 from the germline V gene are MGHDK and SYGVNS. CDR3 in amino acids: CASSEYVGTQYF. The CDR3 bases are TGTGCCAGCAGTGAATATGTTGGGACCCAGTACTTC.

The chain uses TRBV7-2 and TRBJ2-3, with 14 bases aligning to TRBD2. The CDR3 has 19 residues. The junction had 15 bases not matched to a gene; V was cut back by 5 bases and J by 5 bases. Germline lookup yields CDR1 SGHTA and CDR2 FQGNSA. CDR3 nucleotides: TGTGCCAGCAGCCTTACGTTACCGGGACTAGCGGGGGCCAAAGATACGCAGTATTTT. Its translation: CASSLTLPGLAGAKDTQYF.

The chain employs TRBV11-2 and TRBJ2-1; 7 nucleotides align to TRBD1. Germline CDR1 and CDR2: SGHAT and FQNNGV. J lost 5 bases, V lost 7 bases, and 11 bases had no gene match. The CDR3 totals 15 residues. CDR3 coding DNA: TGTGCCAGCACCGGATGGCGAACAGGGGACAATGAGCAGTTCTTC. It is translated as CASTGWRTGDNEQFF.

This sequence joins TRBV9 and TRBJ1-1; 8 nucleotides line up with TRBD1. The CDR3 consists of 13 residues. V shed 7 bases, J shed 6 bases, and the junction held 8 bases outside the gene matches. Germline loops: CDR1 SGDLS, CDR2 YYNGEE. The CDR3 protein is CASSQGGASEAFF. CDR3 nucleotide sequence: TGTGCCAGCTCACAGGGGGGGGCGTCTGAAGCTTTCTTT.

The CDR3 DNA reads as TGTGCCAGCAGCCAAGTCGAGGGGGTAGGCACTGAAGCTTTCTTT. Encoded protein: CASSQVEGVGTEAFF. The chain has TRBV4-2 and TRBJ1-1; D might be TRBD1 (6 bases). This CDR3 region has 15 residues. Trimming removed 1 base from V and 4 bases from J, with 13 bases in between. CDR1 is LGHNA, CDR2 YNFKEQ, per germline.

This clonotype was seen a handful of times. The chain is built from TRBV28 and TRBJ1-4, with unresolved D. V dropped 0 bases and J dropped 5 bases, with 10 bases sitting between them. CDR1 and CDR2 (germline): MDHEN, SYDVKM. The length of the CDR3 is 15 residues. The CDR3 loop is CASSLWTASNEKLFF. CDR3 nucleotide sequence: TGTGCCAGCAGTTTATGGACTGCTAGCAATGAAAAACTGTTTTTT.

The rearrangement joins TRBV27 to TRBJ2-7; D possibly uses TRBD1 or TRBD2 (6 bases each). Germline CDR1 reads MNHEY; CDR2 reads SMNVEV (reference sequence). V was cut by 4 bases and J by 2 bases, with 15 bases left in between. This CDR3 is 15 amino acids long. CDR3 DNA: TGTGCCAGCAGTTCCGCGGGACACATAACCTACGAGCAGTACTTC. Encoded protein: CASSSAGHITYEQYF.

The chain links TRBV27 to TRBJ2-1; no firm D call. Germline CDR1 and CDR2: MNHEY and SMNVEV (reference sequence). V lost 5 bases, J lost 6 bases, and 11 bases lay in between. This CDR3 has 13 amino acids. The CDR3, as DNA: TGTGCCAGCAGTGTTAGTCTTCTCAATGAGCAGTTCTTC. Translating gives CASSVSLLNEQFF.

This clonotype was picked up a small number of times. The chain combines TRBV6-5 with TRBJ1-2; D is uncertain. Germline V gives CDR1 MNHEY, CDR2 SVGAGI. Trimming removed 6 bases at V and 4 bases at J, with 18 bases between. The CDR3 sequence is 15 residues long. The CDR3, as DNA: TGTGCCAGCAGCCCCACCCATCGAGGAGCCTATGGCTACACCTTC. Protein: CASSPTHRGAYGYTF.

V and J are TRBV28 and TRBJ2-7; 11 bases are a match to TRBD1. This CDR3 has 18 amino acids. The V segment lost 2 bases and the J segment 1 base; nucleotides outside the gene matches: 10. Germline V CDR1 and CDR2: MDHEN, SYDVKM. The CDR3 DNA reads TGTGCCAGCAGTTTAGTTTTGGGACAGGGGGACCAATCCTACGAGCAGTACTTC. It encodes CASSLVLGQGDQSYEQYF.

This clonotype came up a few times. V usage is TRBV20-1 and J usage is TRBJ2-7, with a weak D call TRBD1 (5 bases). The J call is doubtful: the DNA matches TRBJ2-5 better. The CDR3 consists of 13 residues. Germline V gene sequence: CDR1 DFQATT, CDR2 SNEGSKA (reference sequence). As DNA, the CDR3 is TGCAGTGCTAGAGAGGGGCGGAAAGAGACCCAGTACTTC. Translated: CSAREGRKETQYF.

This clonotype occurred many times. The chain joins TRBV7-2 to TRBJ2-7; no reliable D call. With 1 base removed from V and 3 bases from J, the gap between germline ends came to 10 bases. This CDR3 region has 14 residues. Germline V gives CDR1 SGHTA, CDR2 FQGNSA. In nucleotides, the CDR3 is TGTGCCAGCAGCTTAGGCGGATCGGGCTACGAGCAGTACTTC. This gives the protein CASSLGGSGYEQYF.

V is TRBV28 and J is TRBJ2-5; 8 bases match TRBD2. V gave up 2 bases and J gave up 1 base; unmatched junction bases: 9. The V gene's germline CDR1 is MDHEN and CDR2 SYDVKM. The CDR3 runs 17 residues. The CDR3 reads CASSLKFRGGVQETQYF. CDR3 in DNA: TGTGCCAGCAGTTTAAAGTTTCGGGGGGGGGTCCAAGAGACCCAGTACTTC.